This entry lists 30 T cell receptor beta chains sequenced from one sample in a study of CD8+ T cells in alopecia areata (dated by TCRdb to the late 2010s). Libraries were built with the immunoSEQ multiplex PCR assay. RNA was extracted from all samples and reverse transcribed into cDNA, which served as template for TCR sequencing. TCRdb limited this immuneACCESS table to in-frame rearrangements with V and J called. A share of clones is missing; checked studies link under half to unresolved V genes, and the rest is unexplained. The sample table lists about 170,000 clones, less than 80% of them with a count of one. Roughly 11% of the sample goes to the ten largest clones. Per the publication, the time point label means: baseline before oral tofacitinib. Sequenced material: CD8+ T cells sorted from blood, taken at week 0. These receptors all come from a human donor with alopecia areata.

There are many counts of this clone. The identical CDR3 is also encoded by other nucleotide sequences in the sample. The chain links TRBV29-1 to TRBJ2-2, with D possibly TRBD2 on 5 matching bases. CDR3 size: 15 residues. The V gene's germline CDR1 is SQVTM and CDR2 ANQGSEA. Trimming took off 3 bases at V and 0 bases at J, with 11 bases between the two ends. The CDR3 sequence is CSVEEGSANTGELFF. The CDR3 DNA follows: TGCAGCGTTGAGGAAGGGAGCGCGAACACCGGGGAGCTGTTTTTT.

The chain carries TRBV6-5 and TRBJ1-6, with D hard to call. The CDR3 is made up of 15 amino acids. Germline V gives CDR1 MNHEY, CDR2 SVGAGI. Trimming cost V 0 bases and J 7 bases, with 10 bases left between them. DNA of the CDR3: TGTGCCAGCAGTTACTCGTTAGGTGAAAATTCACCCCTCCACTTT. As protein: CASSYSLGENSPLHF.

The CDR3, as DNA: TGTGCCAGCAGTCGGGACAGGGCGGGCGAGCAGTACTTC. Amino acids: CASSRDRAGEQYF. This sequence joins TRBV27 and TRBJ2-7, with TRBD1 matching 9 bases. Looked up from germline, CDR1 is MNHEY and CDR2 is SMNVEV (reference sequence). There are 13 residues in the CDR3. With 5 bases clipped from V and 6 bases from J, the junction kept 5 bases outside the gene matches.

The V gene is TRBV5-6, the J gene TRBJ2-7; D gene ambiguous. The CDR3 consists of 12 residues. Trimming cost V 2 bases and J 7 bases, with 10 bases left between them. Germline V gene data show CDR1 as SGHDT and CDR2 as YYEEEE. CDR3 protein: CASSFATLEQYF. The CDR3 nucleotides read TGTGCCAGCAGCTTCGCGACCCTGGAGCAGTACTTC.

The V gene is TRBV15, the J gene TRBJ1-1, with 7 bases fitting TRBD1. This CDR3 comprises 15 residues. V trimming: 5 bases; J trimming: 10 bases; junction bases outside the gene matches: 16. Germline V gene sequence: CDR1 LNHNV, CDR2 YYDKDF (reference sequence). CDR3 DNA: TGTGCCACCAGCGAGGACAGGTCAAGAGGTCGGGGAGCTTTCTTT. It specifies CATSEDRSRGRGAFF.

This chain joins TRBV29-1 and TRBJ2-3, with TRBD1 identical over 9 bases. V lost 3 bases to trimming and J lost 7 bases; unmatched junction nucleotides: 11. Germline V CDR1 and CDR2: SQVTM, ANQGSEA. The CDR3 extends over 15 amino acids. The chain's CDR3 is CSVDGTGTGRYTQYF. CDR3 nucleotides: TGCAGCGTTGACGGAACCGGGACAGGGAGGTATACGCAGTATTTT.

With regard to this clone: Additional DNA sequences in this sample encode the identical CDR3. This chain links TRBV29-1 with TRBJ2-7; D possibly corresponds to TRBD1 (6 bases). Trimming took off 3 bases at V and 6 bases at J, with 9 bases between the two ends. CDR3 length equals 11 residues. Germline CDR1 is SQVTM and CDR2 is ANQGSEA. CDR3 sequence reads: CSVDRGGEQYF. Written as DNA, the CDR3 is TGCAGCGTTGATCGAGGGGGCGAGCAGTACTTC.

This chain links TRBV4-1 with TRBJ1-2; weak D call: TRBD1 (5 bases). The CDR3 has 17 residues. V lost 0 bases, J lost 2 bases, and 16 bases lay in between. Germline CDR1 MGHRA, CDR2 YSYEKL. CDR3 region: CASSQESGAPANYGYTF. DNA of the CDR3: TGCGCCAGCAGCCAAGAATCCGGGGCGCCAGCCAACTATGGCTACACCTTC.

This rearrangement joins TRBV19 to TRBJ1-2, with 8 positions matching TRBD1. The CDR3 has 15 amino acids. The V gene's germline CDR1 is LNHDA and CDR2 SQIVND (reference sequence). The V and J ends lost 5 bases and 4 bases, in that order; junction bases with no gene match: 9. The CDR3 loop is CASSLTSGTGYGYTF. DNA for the CDR3: TGTGCCAGTAGTCTAACGTCCGGGACAGGCTATGGCTACACCTTC.

The CDR3 reads CASTPGPALGYTF. CDR3 nucleotides: TGTGCCAGTACTCCCGGGCCTGCCCTTGGCTACACCTTC. The chain carries TRBV19 and TRBJ1-2; D uncertain. The CDR3 runs to 13 residues. Per the germline V gene, CDR1 is LNHDA and CDR2 is SQIVND (reference sequence). Between the trimmed V and J ends, which lost 7 bases and 7 bases, there was a span of 16 bases.

The gene calls are TRBV2 and TRBJ2-1; D remains unclear. This CDR3 has 14 residues. The germline V gene has CDR1 SNHLY and CDR2 FYNNEI. V was pared by 8 bases and J by 2 bases, with 13 bases between. CDR3 sequence reads: CASRWEGTYNEQFF. The CDR3 DNA is TGTGCCAGCCGATGGGAAGGGACCTACAATGAGCAGTTCTTC.

The gene calls are TRBV5-1 and TRBJ2-2; no definite D call. This CDR3 has 14 residues. Trimming left V 10 bases short and J 0 bases short, with 13 bases between. Germline CDR1 SGHRS, CDR2 YFSETQ. CDR3 coding DNA: TGCGCCGGTGGTAGGACGGCGAACACCGGGGAGCTGTTTTTT. Amino acid sequence: CAGGRTANTGELFF.

The chain couples TRBV28 to TRBJ2-2; tentatively, D is TRBD1 or TRBD2 (5 bases each). V was trimmed by 2 bases and J by 5 bases, leaving 9 bases between them. Germline CDR1 is MDHEN and CDR2 is SYDVKM. CDR3 size: 14 residues. The CDR3 region has the DNA TGTGCCAGCAGTTTAAGGGGACGGACCGGGGAGCTGTTTTTT. This translates into CASSLRGRTGELFF.

This rearrangement joins TRBV5-6 to TRBJ2-2; weak D call: TRBD1 (5 bases). The CDR3 has 15 residues. V was cut by 6 bases and J by 2 bases, with 14 bases left in between. Germline V gene lookup returns CDR1 SGHDT and CDR2 YYEEEE. CDR3 nucleotide sequence: TGTGCCAGCAACAACAGGATTGACAACACCGGGGAGCTGTTTTTT. It specifies CASNNRIDNTGELFF.

Here the CDR3 DNA reads TGTGCTGCTCGAACGGGGGCATACACTGAAGCTTTCTTT. It encodes CAARTGAYTEAFF. This chain connects TRBV30 to TRBJ1-1; perhaps TRBD1 as D (6 bases). The CDR3 spans 13 residues. From germline, CDR1 is GTSNPN and CDR2 SVGIG (reference sequence). Full variable domain (missing parts from reference TRBV30 and TRBJ1-1): SQTIHQWPATLVQPVGSPLSLECTVEGTSNPNLYWYRQAAGRGLQLLFYSVGIGQISSEVPQNLSASRPQDRQFILSSKKLLLSDSGFYLCAARTGAYTEAFFGQGTRLTVV.

The V gene is TRBV5-6, the J gene TRBJ2-1; 7 nucleotides align to TRBD2. CDR1 is SGHDT and CDR2 is YYEEEE in the germline V gene. The CDR3 is 16 amino acids. Germline trimming cut 4 bases from V and 3 bases from J; bases unmatched to any gene: 10. CDR3 DNA sequence: TGTGCCAGCAGCCCATCCGGGACGGGAGGCTACAATGAGCAGTTCTTC. The encoded protein is CASSPSGTGGYNEQFF.

This clone was counted only a few times. The rearrangement links TRBV11-2 to TRBJ1-2, with unresolved D. Trimming removed 2 bases from V and 3 bases from J, with 10 bases in between. Germline V gives CDR1 SGHAT, CDR2 FQNNGV. The CDR3 runs to 14 residues. For the CDR3, the DNA is TGTGCCAGCAGCTTATTAGGGAGGGACTATGGCTACACCTTC. This encodes CASSLLGRDYGYTF.

This clone came up once. V and J are TRBV29-1 and TRBJ2-3; TRBD2 is a possible D gene (7 bases). Germline loops: CDR1 SQVTM, CDR2 ANQGSEA. The CDR3 is 17 residues long. V was trimmed by 6 bases and J by 3 bases, leaving 25 bases between them. The DNA for the CDR3 is TGCAGCGTACCCGGAGGGGGGGGCAGGGGACCTACAGATACGCAGTATTTT. This encodes CSVPGGGGRGPTDTQYF.

This clone was counted a single time. The CDR3 loop reads CASRDPGLAGDTQYF. The CDR3 DNA follows: TGTGCCAGCAGAGATCCGGGACTAGCAGGAGATACGCAGTATTTT. The chain combines TRBV28 with TRBJ2-3; 9 bases fit TRBD2. This CDR3 has 15 amino acids. J lost 5 bases, V lost 6 bases, and 9 bases had no gene match. Looked up from germline, CDR1 is MDHEN and CDR2 is SYDVKM. The variable domain in full, with the rest retrieved from reference TRBV28 and TRBJ2-3, is DVKVTQSSRYLVKRTGEKVFLECVQDMDHENMFWYRQDPGLGLRLIYFSYDVKMKEKGDIPEGYSVSREKKERFSLILESASTNQTSMYLCASRDPGLAGDTQYFGPGTRLTVL.

The chain is built from TRBV21-1 and TRBJ2-7. TRBV21-1 is marked as a pseudogene. This CDR3 region has 15 residues. CDR3 in DNA: TGTGCCAGCAGCAAAGGAACCAAGTTATTCTACGAGCAGTACTTC. Its translation: CASSKGTKLFYEQYF.

The sample holds one count of this clone. The chain has TRBV12-5 and TRBJ1-5; the D gene is possibly TRBD1 (5 bases). Germline V CDR1 and CDR2: LGHNT, FRNRAP. The length of the CDR3 is 17 residues. V dropped 0 bases and J dropped 3 bases, with 15 bases sitting between them. CDR3 nucleotide sequence: TGTGCTAGTGGTTTGGTTACAGGCCAAGGGCCCAATCAGCCCCAGCATTTT. Translation gives CASGLVTGQGPNQPQHF.

This clone was counted a few times. The chain couples TRBV2 to TRBJ1-2; 7 bases match TRBD1. The V segment lost 6 bases and the J segment 8 bases; nucleotides outside the gene matches: 12. Germline V gives CDR1 SNHLY, CDR2 FYNNEI. The CDR3 totals 14 residues. For the CDR3, the DNA is TGTGCCAGCAGCGACTTAGGGACAGAGGGGGGCTACACCTTC. Amino acid sequence: CASSDLGTEGGYTF.

This clone was recorded a few times. The chain uses TRBV10-3 and TRBJ1-3, with 7 bases identical to TRBD1. In germline, CDR1 is ENHRY, CDR2 SYGVKD. The J segment lost 4 bases and the V segment lost 0 bases, leaving 6 bases of the junction unmatched. CDR3 length equals 16 residues. CDR3 bases: TGTGCCATCAGTGAGTCGGTGACAGGGAAAGGAAACACCATATATTTT. Amino acid sequence: CAISESVTGKGNTIYF.

In its sample, this clone was seen a few times. The V call is TRBV5-1, the J call TRBJ2-5, with no clear D. V was pared by 0 bases and J by 4 bases, with 7 bases between. Germline CDR1 is SGHRS and CDR2 is YFSETQ. This CDR3 contains 13 residues. The CDR3 coding sequence is TGCGCCAGCAGCTTGGACAGCCCAGAGACCCAGTACTTC. This encodes CASSLDSPETQYF.

The rearrangement links TRBV27 to TRBJ2-2; D possibly corresponds to TRBD2 (5 bases). This CDR3 is 13 amino acids long. Trimming took off 8 bases at V and 4 bases at J, with 11 bases between the two ends. Per germline, CDR1 MNHEY and CDR2 SMNVEV (reference sequence). The CDR3 DNA follows: TGTGCCAGCGGAGGAAAATCCACCGGGGAGCTGTTTTTT. Protein sequence: CASGGKSTGELFF.

The V call is TRBV13, the J call TRBJ2-3; TRBD2 might be the D (6 bases). CDR3 length equals 12 residues. The germline V gene has CDR1 PRHDT and CDR2 FYEKMQ (reference sequence). Trimming left V 5 bases short and J 5 bases short, with 8 bases between. The CDR3 nucleotides read TGTGCCAGCAGCGCGGGGAAAGATACGCAGTATTTT. Translation gives CASSAGKDTQYF.

This chain links TRBV27 with TRBJ1-1, with 7 bases fitting TRBD1. V lost 5 bases and J lost 5; bases outside the gene matches: 5. Germline CDR1 is MNHEY and CDR2 is SMNVEV (reference sequence). The CDR3 is made up of 13 amino acids. In nucleotides, the CDR3 is TGTGCCAGCAGTAAAACAGGGGTTACTGAAGCTTTCTTT. Translation: CASSKTGVTEAFF.

This clone is labeled medium-sized (0.01 to 0.1%). The chain combines TRBV2 with TRBJ2-7; D remains unclear. The length of the CDR3 is 10 residues. Germline V lookup: CDR1 SNHLY, CDR2 FYNNEI. With 3 bases removed from V and 4 bases from J, the gap between germline ends came to 1 base. This CDR3 reads CASSDYEQYF. As DNA, the CDR3 is TGTGCCAGCAGTGATTACGAGCAGTACTTC.

This clone showed up just a few times. The chain combines TRBV4-1 with TRBJ2-1; D not certain. The germline gives CDR1 MGHRA, CDR2 YSYEKL. The V end was cut by 1 base, the J end by 0 bases, with 13 bases between. There are 17 residues in the CDR3. In nucleotides, the CDR3 is TGCGCCAGCAGCCAAGCACTTCAGAAGGGCTCCTACAATGAGCAGTTCTTC. Its translation: CASSQALQKGSYNEQFF.

This sequence joins TRBV13 and TRBJ2-7; perhaps D is TRBD1 or TRBD2 (5 bases each). Germline CDR1 reads PRHDT; CDR2 reads FYEKMQ (reference sequence). The CDR3 runs to 15 residues. V was cut by 4 bases and J by 4 bases, with 17 bases left in between. CDR3 sequence (DNA): TGTGCCAGCAGCTGGGGGAATAGGGCCGGTTACGAGCAGTACTTC. This gives the protein CASSWGNRAGYEQYF.